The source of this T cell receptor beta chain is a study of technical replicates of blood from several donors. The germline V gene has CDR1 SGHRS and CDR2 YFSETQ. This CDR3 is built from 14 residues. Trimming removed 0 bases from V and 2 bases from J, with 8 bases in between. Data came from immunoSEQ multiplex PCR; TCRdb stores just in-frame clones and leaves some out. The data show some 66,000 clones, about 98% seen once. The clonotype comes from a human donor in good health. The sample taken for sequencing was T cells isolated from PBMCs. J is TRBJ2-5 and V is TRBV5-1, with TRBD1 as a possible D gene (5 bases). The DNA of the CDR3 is TGCGCCAGCAGCTTGGGACAGAGGCAAGAGACCCAGTACTTC. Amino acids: CASSLGQRQETQYF.